Listed here is a single T cell receptor (beta chain). CDR3 length equals 16 residues. CDR1 is SGHTA and CDR2 is FQGNSA in the germline V gene. With 1 base removed from V and 5 bases from J, the gap between germline ends came to 17 bases. This entry comes from a study of T cell changes during pregnancy in multiple sclerosis. Data came from immunoSEQ multiplex PCR; TCRdb stores just in-frame clones and leaves some out. The table has about 36,000 clones, approximately 92% seen once. This TCR was recovered from a female donor with multiple sclerosis, enrolled in a pregnancy study. The genes are TRBV7-2 and TRBJ1-2, with D possibly matching TRBD1 (6 bases). The sample comprised PBMCs (not recorded whether the cells were cultured). The CDR3 loop is CASSLGDPGGGYGYTF. CDR3 bases: TGTGCCAGCAGCTTAGGGGACCCGGGAGGGGGGTATGGCTACACCTTC.